The T cell receptor beta chain described here comes from a study of blood T cell repertoires in COVID-19. In the authors' methods: Amplification of reference gene primers provided the estimated nucleated cell counts. The repertoire was sequenced with immunoSEQ multiplex PCR; TCRdb's copy has only in-frame clones and lacks some. That table supplies the V and J calls and clone size; D and trimming were determined from the DNA. This table has some 150,000 clones, about 89% appearing once. Germline V gene lookup returns CDR1 MNHEY and CDR2 SVGAGI. V gave up 0 bases and J gave up 3 bases; unmatched junction bases: 3. The CDR3 has 15 residues.

The source of this sequence is a man aged 50-60 years who had recovered from COVID-19. The chain carries TRBV6-5 and TRBJ2-3; 7 bases fit TRBD2. Material: peripheral blood. CDR3 loop: CASSYSSGRTDTQYF. For the CDR3, the DNA is TGTGCCAGCAGTTACTCTAGCGGGCGTACAGATACGCAGTATTTT.